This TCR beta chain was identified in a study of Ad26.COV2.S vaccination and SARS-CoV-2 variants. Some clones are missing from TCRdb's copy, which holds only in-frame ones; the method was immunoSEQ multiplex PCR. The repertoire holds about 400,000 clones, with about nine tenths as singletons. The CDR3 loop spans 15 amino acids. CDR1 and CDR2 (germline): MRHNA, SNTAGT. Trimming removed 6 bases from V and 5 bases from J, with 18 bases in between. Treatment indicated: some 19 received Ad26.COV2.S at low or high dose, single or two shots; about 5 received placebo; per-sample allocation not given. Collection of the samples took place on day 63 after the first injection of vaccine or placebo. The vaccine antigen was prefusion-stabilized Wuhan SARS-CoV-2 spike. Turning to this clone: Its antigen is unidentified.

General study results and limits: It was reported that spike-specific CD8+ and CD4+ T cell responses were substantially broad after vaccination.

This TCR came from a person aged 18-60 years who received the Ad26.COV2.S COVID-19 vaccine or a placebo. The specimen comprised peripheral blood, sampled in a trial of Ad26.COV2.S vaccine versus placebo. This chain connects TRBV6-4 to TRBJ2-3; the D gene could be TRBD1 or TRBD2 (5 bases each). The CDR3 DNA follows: TGTGCCAGCAGCAGGCGGGCTGGGGCGGAAGATACGCAGTATTTT. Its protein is CASSRRAGAEDTQYF.